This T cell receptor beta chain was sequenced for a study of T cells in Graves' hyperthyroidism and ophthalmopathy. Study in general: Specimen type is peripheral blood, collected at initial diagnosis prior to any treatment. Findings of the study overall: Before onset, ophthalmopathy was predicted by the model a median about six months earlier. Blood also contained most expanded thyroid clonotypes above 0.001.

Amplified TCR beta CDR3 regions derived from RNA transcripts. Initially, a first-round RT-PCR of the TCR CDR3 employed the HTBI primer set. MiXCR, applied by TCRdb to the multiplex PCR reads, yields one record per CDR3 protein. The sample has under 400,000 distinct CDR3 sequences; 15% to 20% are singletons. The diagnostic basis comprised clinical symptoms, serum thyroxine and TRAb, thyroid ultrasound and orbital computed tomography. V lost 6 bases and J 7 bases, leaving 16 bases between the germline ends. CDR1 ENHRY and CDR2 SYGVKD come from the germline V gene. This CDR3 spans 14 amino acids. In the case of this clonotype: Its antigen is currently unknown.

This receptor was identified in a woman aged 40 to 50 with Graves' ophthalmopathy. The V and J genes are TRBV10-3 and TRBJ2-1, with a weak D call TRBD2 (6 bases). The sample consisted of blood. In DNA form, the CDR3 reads TGTGCCATCAGCCTAGGAGGCGCGGGGAATGAGCAGTTCTTC. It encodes CAISLGGAGNEQFF.